This passage covers 15 T cell receptor beta chains from one sample sequenced in a study of blood T cell repertoires in COVID-19. Produced via immunoSEQ multiplex PCR; TCRdb's table is partial and in-frame only. The sample consists of fewer than 350,000 clones, about 87% of them appearing once. Source material: PBMCs or T cells enriched from blood (not recorded which). The receptors stem from a woman aged 30 to 39 with acute COVID-19.

V usage is TRBV27 and J usage is TRBJ2-2, with D hard to call. Trimming removed 3 bases from V and 4 bases from J, with 12 bases in between. There are 15 residues in the CDR3. Germline V gene sequence: CDR1 MNHEY, CDR2 SMNVEV (reference sequence). CDR3 sequence reads: CASSFLAAVTGELFF. CDR3 sequence (DNA): TGTGCCAGCAGTTTTCTTGCGGCAGTCACCGGGGAGCTGTTTTTT.

This chain joins TRBV30 and TRBJ1-5, with a tentative D call TRBD1 (6 bases). Per germline, CDR1 GTSNPN and CDR2 SVGIG (reference sequence). V was pared by 5 bases and J by 1 base, with 18 bases between. This CDR3 is 16 amino acids long. CDR3 amino acids: CAWGSGAGVSNQPQHF. DNA for the CDR3: TGTGCCTGGGGTTCAGGGGCGGGGGTAAGCAATCAGCCCCAGCATTTT. Drawing the rest from reference TRBV30 and TRBJ1-5, the complete variable domain is SQTIHQWPATLVQPVGSPLSLECTVEGTSNPNLYWYRQAAGRGLQLLFYSVGIGQISSEVPQNLSASRPQDRQFILSSKKLLLSDSGFYLCAWGSGAGVSNQPQHFGDGTRLSIL.

The chain joins TRBV6-1 to TRBJ2-7; 9 nucleotides line up with TRBD2. CDR3 size: 16 residues. V shed 4 bases and J 6 bases; nucleotides not matched to a gene: 13. CDR1 and CDR2 from the germline V gene are MNHNS and SASEGT. As DNA, the CDR3 is TGTGCCAGCAGTGGAATCAAAGCGGGAGGAATCCCCGAGCAGTACTTC. It specifies CASSGIKAGGIPEQYF.

The V call is TRBV15, the J call TRBJ2-2, with 7 bases aligning to TRBD1. The CDR3 length is 16 residues. CDR1 and CDR2 (germline): LNHNV, YYDKDF (reference sequence). Trimming took 5 bases from V and 0 from J; bases not matched to a gene: 6. Here the CDR3 reads CATSQPGTANTGELFF. Written as DNA, the CDR3 is TGTGCCACCAGCCAGCCCGGGACAGCGAACACCGGGGAGCTGTTTTTT.

The chain joins TRBV4-2 to TRBJ2-1; a weak D match, TRBD2 (5 bases). This CDR3 spans 15 amino acids. V lost 6 bases and J lost 2, with 14 bases in between. The V gene's germline CDR1 is LGHNA and CDR2 YNFKEQ. DNA for the CDR3: TGTGCCAGCAGTGGAACCAGCGGTCCCTACAATGAGCAGTTCTTC. Translated: CASSGTSGPYNEQFF.

The chain combines TRBV11-2 with TRBJ2-2; a possible D gene is TRBD1 (6 bases). V was shortened by 6 bases and J by 2 bases, with 13 bases between the two germline ends. CDR3 length: 15 residues. In germline, CDR1 is SGHAT, CDR2 FQNNGV. The CDR3 protein is CASSHAQGNTGELFF. The CDR3 nucleotides are TGTGCCAGCAGTCACGCACAGGGAAACACCGGGGAGCTGTTTTTT.

The V and J genes are TRBV6-4 and TRBJ2-1, with 8 bases fitting TRBD2. CDR3 size: 15 residues. Germline loops: CDR1 MRHNA, CDR2 SNTAGT. The ends lost 4 bases at V and 6 bases at J; junction bases unmatched: 8. The CDR3 nucleotides read TGTGCCAGCAGTGCAATCGGGGGGGCAGGCAATGAGCAGTTCTTC. Amino acid sequence: CASSAIGGAGNEQFF.

The rearrangement joins TRBV6-5 to TRBJ1-2; 8 positions agree with TRBD1. The CDR3 loop spans 14 amino acids. CDR1 and CDR2 from the germline V gene are MNHEY and SVGAGI. V lost 6 bases to trimming and J lost 2 bases; unmatched junction nucleotides: 5. Here the CDR3 DNA reads TGTGCCAGCAGAAAGACAGGGGAGAACTATGGCTACACCTTC. Its protein product is CASRKTGENYGYTF.

The chain combines TRBV7-2 with TRBJ2-7; TRBD2 aligns across 7 bases. Germline assignment: CDR1 SGHTA and CDR2 FQGNSA. After removal of 0 bases from V and 5 bases from J, the junction contained 7 bases not matched to a gene. CDR3 size: 15 residues. CDR3: CASSLAPGGRHEQYF. CDR3 DNA: TGTGCCAGCAGCTTAGCGCCCGGGGGGAGGCACGAGCAGTACTTC. The complete variable domain, with remaining parts taken from reference TRBV7-2 and TRBJ2-7, reads GAGVSQSPSNKVTEKGKDVELRCDPISGHTALYWYRQSLGQGLEFLIYFQGNSAPDKSGLPSDRFSAERTGGSVSTLTIQRTQQEDSAVYLCASSLAPGGRHEQYFGPGTRLTVT.

The chain is built from TRBV10-2 and TRBJ2-7; TRBD2 is a possible D gene (5 bases). V lost 0 bases, J lost 5 bases, and 20 bases lay in between. Germline V gene sequence: CDR1 WSHSY, CDR2 SAAADI. This CDR3 is built from 17 residues. The CDR3 here is CASSESLQRQARDEQYF. The CDR3 nucleotides read TGCGCCAGCAGTGAGTCTCTCCAGCGGCAGGCTCGGGACGAGCAGTACTTC.

V and J are TRBV5-1 and TRBJ2-7; TRBD1 agrees at 11 bases. The CDR3 extends over 16 amino acids. Germline V gene data show CDR1 as SGHRS and CDR2 as YFSETQ. J gave up 2 bases and V 5 bases, and 9 bases lay outside the gene matches. The CDR3 here is CASSSSPGQGAYEQYF. The CDR3 DNA is TGCGCCAGCAGTAGTTCGCCGGGACAGGGGGCCTACGAGCAGTACTTC.

The V call is TRBV6-5, the J call TRBJ1-2; weak D call: TRBD1 (5 bases). The CDR3 is 12 amino acids. The germline V gene encodes CDR1 MNHEY and CDR2 SVGAGI. V lost 2 bases to trimming and J lost 8 bases, with 9 bases between them. CDR3 residues: CASSYQGWGYTF. The CDR3 nucleotides are TGTGCCAGCAGTTACCAGGGTTGGGGCTACACCTTC.

V and J are TRBV24-1 and TRBJ2-1; TRBD2 matches 8 bases. Germline assignment: CDR1 KGHDR and CDR2 SFDVKD. V lost 3 bases to trimming and J lost 5 bases; unmatched junction nucleotides: 8. The CDR3 is made up of 16 amino acids. The CDR3 DNA sequence: TGTGCCACCAGTGATCCTAGCGGGTTAATCGACAATGAGCAGTTCTTC. Residues: CATSDPSGLIDNEQFF.

This sequence joins TRBV27 and TRBJ2-1; no definite D call. Trimming removed 2 bases from V and 8 bases from J, with 7 bases in between. CDR1 and CDR2 from the germline V gene are MNHEY and SMNVEV (reference sequence). The CDR3 extends over 12 amino acids. CDR3 DNA: TGTGCCAGCAGTTTAGGGCTCCATGAGCAGTTCTTC. This encodes CASSLGLHEQFF.

The chain uses TRBV13 and TRBJ1-2; D might be TRBD1 (5 bases). The germline gives CDR1 PRHDT, CDR2 FYEKMQ (reference sequence). The V gene lost 5 bases and the J gene lost 8 bases, with 18 bases spanning the gap. The CDR3 sequence is 14 residues long. CDR3 protein: CASSPSVTDLGYTF. The CDR3 nucleotides are TGTGCCAGCAGCCCCTCGGTGACAGACCTCGGCTACACCTTC.